Shown below are 22 T cell receptor beta chains from a single sample sequenced in a study of T cell changes during pregnancy in multiple sclerosis. Assay used: immunoSEQ multiplex PCR; TCRdb lists only in-frame clones, some missing. Counted here are just under 85,000 clones, approximately 89% occurring once; the ten biggest clones make up 2.5% to 3%. This specimen was peripheral blood, taken in the first trimester of pregnancy. These receptors were obtained from a female donor with multiple sclerosis, enrolled in a pregnancy study.

CDR3: CASSLLTAGGGETQYF. The CDR3 region has the DNA TGTGCCAGCAGTTTATTAACAGCGGGAGGTGGAGAGACCCAGTACTTC. The V call is TRBV27, the J call TRBJ2-5; TRBD2 matches at 9 bases. Germline CDR1 reads MNHEY; CDR2 reads SMNVEV (reference sequence). The CDR3 spans 16 residues. The ends lost 1 base at V and 4 bases at J; junction bases unmatched: 7.

The CDR3 region is CAISEFGISNTEAFF. For the CDR3, the DNA is TGTGCCATCAGTGAGTTCGGGATCTCGAACACTGAAGCTTTCTTT. This chain connects TRBV10-3 to TRBJ1-1; D gene uncertain. Trimming took off 1 base at V and 1 base at J, with 10 bases between the two ends. There are 15 residues in the CDR3. Germline CDR1 ENHRY, CDR2 SYGVKD.

The V call is TRBV19, the J call TRBJ1-5; 11 nucleotides match TRBD1. Germline CDR1 LNHDA, CDR2 SQIVND (reference sequence). This CDR3 is 16 amino acids long. J lost 4 bases, V lost 8 bases, and 10 bases had no gene match. CDR3 region: CASSQPGQGGNQPQHF. The CDR3, as DNA: TGTGCCAGTTCACAGCCGGGACAGGGGGGGAATCAGCCCCAGCATTTT.

V and J are TRBV6-6 and TRBJ2-2, with D perhaps TRBD1 (5 bases). There are 14 residues in the CDR3. Germline V lookup: CDR1 MNHNY, CDR2 SVGAGI (reference sequence). Trimming stripped 0 bases from V and 6 bases from J, with 8 bases between. The CDR3 spells CASSYSRVPGELFF. The CDR3 nucleotides read TGTGCCAGCAGTTACTCCAGGGTACCCGGGGAGCTGTTTTTT.

The genes are TRBV5-4 and TRBJ1-2; D may be TRBD1 (5 bases). V was shortened by 4 bases and J by 0 bases, with 13 bases between the two germline ends. The CDR3 loop spans 15 amino acids. Germline V gene data show CDR1 as SGHNT and CDR2 as YYREEE (reference sequence). CDR3 in DNA: TGTGCCAGCAGCCCCAAGGACATAGCTAACTATGGCTACACCTTC. Its translation: CASSPKDIANYGYTF.

The chain uses TRBV6-5 and TRBJ1-3, with D uncertain. CDR1 MNHEY and CDR2 SVGAGI come from the germline V gene. The length of the CDR3 is 13 residues. Deletions cut 5 bases from V and 4 bases from J, with 9 bases between. Here the CDR3 DNA reads TGTGCCAGCAGTAGTCGCGGGGGAAACACCATATATTTT. Its protein is CASSSRGGNTIYF.

The chain links TRBV6-5 to TRBJ1-6, with D perhaps TRBD1 (6 bases). Germline V CDR1 and CDR2: MNHEY, SVGAGI. V lost 2 bases and J 9 bases, leaving 14 bases between the germline ends. The CDR3 loop spans 15 amino acids. The CDR3 nucleotides are TGTGCCAGCAGTTACGGGGCAGGGGACGGTTCACCCCTCCACTTT. Amino acid sequence: CASSYGAGDGSPLHF.

This rearrangement joins TRBV19 to TRBJ2-7, with D maybe TRBD1 (7 bases). The CDR3 has 16 residues. Trimming shortened V by 6 bases and J by 0 bases, and 18 bases separated the two germline ends. Germline CDR1 is LNHDA and CDR2 is SQIVND (reference sequence). CDR3 loop: CASSRGFGSRSYEQYF. The CDR3 DNA is TGTGCCAGTAGCAGGGGGTTCGGGAGCCGCTCCTACGAGCAGTACTTC.

Only one count was recorded for this clone. The rearrangement uses TRBV9 and TRBJ2-3; a possible D gene is TRBD2 (6 bases). The germline V gene encodes CDR1 SGDLS and CDR2 YYNGEE. With 5 bases removed from V and 2 bases from J, the gap between germline ends came to 18 bases. CDR3 length: 16 amino acids. CDR3 loop: CASSDPSGVFTDTQYF. In nucleotides, the CDR3 is TGTGCCAGCAGTGACCCATCGGGGGTATTCACAGATACGCAGTATTTT. The full variable domain, its missing parts supplied by reference TRBV9 and TRBJ2-3, is DSGVTQTPKHLITATGQRVTLRCSPRSGDLSVYWYQQSLDQGLQFLIQYYNGEERAKGNILERFSAQQFPDLHSELNLSSLELGDSALYFCASSDPSGVFTDTQYFGPGTRLTVL.

The rearrangement uses TRBV11-2 and TRBJ1-1; the D gene is possibly TRBD1 (5 bases). From germline, CDR1 is SGHAT and CDR2 FQNNGV. V lost 2 bases and J 10 bases, leaving 14 bases between the germline ends. The CDR3 sequence is 13 residues long. The CDR3 sequence: CASSLKGQIPAFF. The CDR3 nucleotides are TGTGCCAGCAGCTTAAAAGGACAAATCCCAGCTTTCTTT.

The V gene is TRBV30, the J gene TRBJ1-1; maybe TRBD1 (6 bases). The CDR3 consists of 15 residues. Trimming left V 3 bases short and J 0 bases short, with 14 bases between. Germline V lookup: CDR1 GTSNPN, CDR2 SVGIG (reference sequence). CDR3 loop: CAWSPLGGLNTEAFF. The CDR3 DNA reads as TGTGCCTGGAGCCCCCTCGGGGGGCTGAACACTGAAGCTTTCTTT.

This chain joins TRBV9 and TRBJ2-3, with a tentative D call TRBD2 (6 bases). V lost 6 bases and J lost 0, with 11 bases in between. The CDR3 consists of 14 residues. The germline V gene has CDR1 SGDLS and CDR2 YYNGEE. CDR3 protein: CASNWDLSTDTQYF. The DNA of the CDR3 is TGTGCCAGCAACTGGGACTTAAGCACAGATACGCAGTATTTT.

The chain has TRBV19 and TRBJ2-3, with D possibly TRBD2 on 7 matching bases. Germline CDR1 reads LNHDA; CDR2 reads SQIVND (reference sequence). The V end was cut by 6 bases, the J end by 6 bases, with 22 bases between. CDR3 length: 16 residues. The CDR3 bases are TGTGCCAGTAGCGACGAGAGGGGGGGACCCCACGATACGCAGTATTTT. It translates to CASSDERGGPHDTQYF.

This clone was recorded at least ten times. The gene calls are TRBV6-5 and TRBJ1-2; TRBD1 is a possible D gene (5 bases). The CDR3 loop spans 14 amino acids. Germline lookup yields CDR1 MNHEY and CDR2 SVGAGI. Trimming removed 6 bases from V and 2 bases from J, with 13 bases in between. The CDR3 reads CASRLGGVNYGYTF. CDR3 bases: TGTGCCAGCAGATTGGGAGGGGTGAACTATGGCTACACCTTC.

This rearrangement joins TRBV5-1 to TRBJ2-7; D may be TRBD2 (7 bases). Germline V lookup: CDR1 SGHRS, CDR2 YFSETQ. The CDR3 is 16 residues long. V gave up 6 bases and J gave up 0 bases, with 19 bases separating them. The CDR3 here is CASTLKFGGRSYEQYF. CDR3 in DNA: TGCGCCAGCACCCTAAAGTTCGGGGGGCGCTCCTACGAGCAGTACTTC.

Written as DNA, the CDR3 is TGTGCCAGCAGCTCGGGTACTGGAAACACCATATATTTT. Protein product: CASSSGTGNTIYF. The V call is TRBV7-2, the J call TRBJ1-3, with unresolved D. Germline loops: CDR1 SGHTA, CDR2 FQGNSA. The V end lost 4 bases, the J end lost 2 bases, and 6 bases lay between the germline ends. This CDR3 spans 13 amino acids.

The chain employs TRBV7-3 and TRBJ2-5, with D unresolved. The V gene lost 7 bases and the J gene lost 6 bases, with 15 bases spanning the gap. The CDR3 totals 13 residues. Per the germline V gene, CDR1 is SGHTA and CDR2 is FQGTGA. The CDR3 DNA reads TGTGCCAGCAACCTAGGCGAGCGTAAGACCCAGTACTTC. Residues: CASNLGERKTQYF.

The chain combines TRBV13 with TRBJ2-3, with TRBD2 matching over 10 bases. Trimming took 5 bases from V and 3 from J; bases not matched to a gene: 8. The germline V gene has CDR1 PRHDT and CDR2 FYEKMQ (reference sequence). This CDR3 is 16 amino acids long. The CDR3 DNA reads as TGTGCCAGCAGCAGACGAGCGGGGGGGTTGACAGATACGCAGTATTTT. It is translated as CASSRRAGGLTDTQYF. Looking up the rest from reference TRBV13 and TRBJ2-3 gives the full variable domain: AAGVIQSPRHLIKEKRETATLKCYPIPRHDTVYWYQQGPGQDPQFLISFYEKMQSDKGSIPDRFSAQQFSDYHSELNMSSLELGDSALYFCASSRRAGGLTDTQYFGPGTRLTVL.

The chain uses TRBV5-1 and TRBJ2-5; D remains ambiguous. Looked up from germline, CDR1 is SGHRS and CDR2 is YFSETQ. Trimming removed 4 bases at V and 3 bases at J, with 4 bases between. The CDR3 consists of 11 residues. The CDR3 protein is CASSPKETQYF. Here the CDR3 DNA reads TGCGCCAGCAGCCCTAAAGAGACCCAGTACTTC.

V is TRBV20-1 and J is TRBJ2-7; D might be TRBD1 (5 bases). Trimming removed 2 bases at V and 5 bases at J, with 7 bases between. The CDR3 is 11 amino acids. CDR1 and CDR2 (germline): DFQATT, SNEGSKA (reference sequence). The DNA of the CDR3 is TGCAGTGCTAGATTAGGGGACGAGCAGTACTTC. Translating gives CSARLGDEQYF.

The J gene is TRBJ2-1, the V gene TRBV9, with 7 positions matching TRBD1. Looked up from germline, CDR1 is SGDLS and CDR2 is YYNGEE. CDR3 size: 15 residues. The J segment lost 0 bases and the V segment lost 4 bases, leaving 4 bases of the junction unmatched. CDR3 amino acids: CASSLGDSSYNEQFF. The CDR3 DNA reads as TGTGCCAGCAGCCTTGGGGACAGCTCCTACAATGAGCAGTTCTTC.

The V gene is TRBV10-3, the J gene TRBJ2-4; TRBD2 matches at 11 bases. Trimming removed 10 bases from V and 7 bases from J; junction bases left unmatched: 9. The CDR3 totals 14 residues. Germline V gene data show CDR1 as ENHRY and CDR2 as SYGVKD. This chain's CDR3 is CATRPASGGNIQYF. As DNA, the CDR3 is TGTGCCACTAGGCCGGCTAGCGGGGGGAACATTCAGTACTTC.